The rows below give T cell receptor beta chains drawn from one sample of a study of human T cells and chemical hapten exposure. TCRdb re-called the 5' RACE reads with MiXCR, one entry per CDR3 protein. Here the sample spans around 80,000 distinct CDR3 sequences, roughly 15% being singletons. The receptors were gathered from a female donor in good health. The CDR3 runs from the conserved cysteine through the conserved F or W. D genes are given only for firm matches. Clone size appears in some rows only: once, few, many, or a class for an expanded clone.

>TRBJ2-7|12|TRBD1|few|TRBV6-2/TRBV6-3
CASSTGGYEQYF
TGTGCCAGCAGTACAGGGGGATACGAGCAGTACTTC
>TRBJ2-3|17|TRBD1|NA|TRBV3-1
CASSPPPGTGEEDTQYF
TGTGCCAGCAGCCCACCCCCCGGGACAGGGGAGGAAGATACGCAGTATTTT
>TRBJ2-6|15|NA|few|TRBV14
CASSRSGAGANVLTF
TGTGCCAGCAGCCGGTCCGGAGCTGGGGCCAACGTCCTGACTTTC
>TRBJ2-1|15|TRBD2|NA|TRBV5-1
CASSLEPSGGPQPFF
TGCGCCAGCAGCTTGGAGCCTAGCGGGGGACCGCAACCGTTCTTC
>TRBJ1-1|15|NA|NA|TRBV19
CASSIGRGADTEAFF
TGTGCCAGTAGTATTGGCAGGGGCGCAGACACTGAAGCTTTCTTT
>TRBJ2-6|19|TRBD1|NA|TRBV6-1
CASRLSGGTGIGGANVLTF
TGTGCCAGCAGACTGTCCGGCGGGACAGGGATAGGTGGGGCCAACGTCCTGACTTTC
>TRBJ2-1|14|NA|NA|TRBV6-5
CASRPYGTYNEQFF
TGTGCCAGCAGGCCATATGGGACCTACAATGAGCAGTTCTTC
>TRBJ2-7|14|NA|many|TRBV5-1
CASSSTNEENEQYF
TGCGCCAGCAGCTCGACCAACGAGGAGAACGAGCAGTACTTC
>TRBJ1-3|18|NA|few|TRBV4-3
CASSQDDGLIYSGNTIYF
TGCGCCAGCAGCCAAGATGACGGACTAATTTACTCTGGAAACACCATATATTTT
>TRBJ1-5|15|TRBD1|NA|TRBV7-8
CASSTGTGGNQPQHF
TGTGCCAGCAGCACCGGGACAGGGGGCAATCAGCCCCAGCATTTT
>TRBJ1-2|19|TRBD1|NA|TRBV29-1
CSVDDGPGQGPTPRYGYTF
TGCAGCGTTGATGACGGACCGGGACAGGGCCCAACCCCGCGGTATGGCTACACCTTC
>TRBJ2-1|14|NA|few|TRBV29-1
CSHERAGRHNEQFF
TGCTCCCACGAGAGGGCAGGGAGGCACAATGAGCAGTTCTTC
>TRBJ1-1|14|NA|NA|TRBV7-9
CASSFGAGNTEAFF
TGTGCCAGCAGCTTTGGGGCAGGGAACACTGAAGCTTTCTTT
>TRBJ2-1|14|TRBD2|NA|TRBV6-2/TRBV6-3
CASSSRGEGNEQFF
TGTGCCAGCAGTTCCCGGGGGGAGGGCAATGAGCAGTTCTTC
>TRBJ2-2|15|NA|few|TRBV10-3
CAISESGLATGELFF
TGTGCCATCAGTGAGTCGGGGCTAGCGACCGGGGAGCTGTTTTTT
>TRBJ1-2|15|NA|many|TRBV7-9
CASSLVGGKDYGYTF
TGTGCCAGCAGCTTAGTCGGAGGGAAGGACTATGGCTACACCTTC
>TRBJ1-6|12|NA|NA|TRBV3-1
CASSQKGITLHF
TGTGCCAGCAGCCAAAAGGGAATCACCCTCCACTTT
>TRBJ2-7|11|NA|many|TRBV2
CASSLFIEQYF
TGTGCCAGCAGCCTTTTTATCGAGCAGTACTTC
>TRBJ2-5|17|TRBD1|NA|TRBV2
CASSERLGTGFRETQYF
TGTGCCAGCAGTGAACGTTTGGGGACAGGGTTCCGGGAGACCCAGTACTTC
>TRBJ2-7|14|TRBD1|NA|TRBV7-2
CASSIPTGAHEQYF
TGTGCCAGCAGCATACCGACAGGGGCCCACGAGCAGTACTTC
>TRBJ2-6|17|NA|NA|TRBV5-6
CASSLDRVWPGANVLTF
TGTGCCAGCAGCTTGGACAGGGTGTGGCCTGGGGCCAACGTCCTGACTTTC
>TRBJ2-2|15|TRBD1|NA|TRBV18
CASSLRQGGTGELFF
TGTGCCAGCTCACTCCGACAGGGGGGAACCGGGGAGCTGTTTTTT
>TRBJ1-1|14|NA|NA|TRBV3-1
CASSQALSNTEAFF
TGTGCCAGCAGCCAAGCCCTATCGAACACTGAAGCTTTCTTT
>TRBJ1-1|13|NA|few|TRBV30
CAWSVLRSTEAFF
TGTGCCTGGAGTGTACTGAGGTCCACTGAAGCTTTCTTT
>TRBJ1-5|12|NA|NA|TRBV19
CASSMSNQPQHF
TGTGCCAGTAGTATGTCGAATCAGCCCCAGCATTTT
>TRBJ1-2|14|NA|NA|TRBV12-3/TRBV12-4
CASSFWDTPSEYTF
TGTGCCAGCAGTTTTTGGGACACTCCGTCCGAATACACCTTC
>TRBJ2-3|14|TRBD2|NA|TRBV5-1
CASRLGLGTDTQYF
TGCGCCAGCAGACTGGGACTAGGCACAGATACGCAGTATTTT
>TRBJ2-7|13|NA|few|TRBV18
CASSPRQGYEQYF
TGTGCCAGCTCACCACGGCAGGGCTACGAGCAGTACTTC
>TRBJ1-2|15|NA|few|TRBV15
CATSRDRTAPDGYTF
TGTGCCACCAGCAGAGATCGGACAGCCCCCGACGGCTACACCTTC
>TRBJ2-7|14|NA|few|TRBV28
CASSLTGNSYEQYF
TGTGCCAGCAGTTTAACCGGGAACTCCTACGAGCAGTACTTC
>TRBJ1-5|15|NA|few|TRBV6-2/TRBV6-3
CASSSQGNSNQPQHF
TGTGCCAGCAGTTCTCAGGGGAATAGCAATCAGCCCCAGCATTTT
>TRBJ2-1|12|NA|few|TRBV7-2
CASSSQGLEQFF
TGTGCCAGCAGCTCACAGGGACTTGAGCAGTTCTTC
>TRBJ1-5|15|TRBD1|NA|TRBV6-1
CASSEGSGTGQPQHF
TGTGCCAGCAGTGAAGGTTCCGGGACAGGGCAGCCCCAGCATTTT
>TRBJ2-2|15|NA|NA|TRBV7-9
CASSHTGRKTGELFF
TGTGCCAGCAGCCATACCGGACGGAAGACCGGGGAGCTGTTTTTT
>TRBJ2-7|13|NA|medium-sized|TRBV7-6
CASSPGPNYEQYF
TGTGCCAGCAGCCCGGGACCGAACTACGAGCAGTACTTC
>TRBJ2-3|19|NA|few|TRBV18
CASSPFAGGRTGGTDTQYF
TGTGCCAGCTCACCATTTGCGGGGGGCCGGACAGGGGGCACAGATACGCAGTATTTT
>TRBJ2-1|13|NA|NA|TRBV12-3/TRBV12-4
CASSLFNYNEQFF
TGTGCCAGCAGTTTATTCAACTACAATGAGCAGTTCTTC
>TRBJ1-2|12|NA|few|TRBV12-5
CASGLHLYGYTF
TGTGCTAGTGGTTTGCATCTCTATGGCTACACCTTC
>TRBJ1-5|15|NA|NA|TRBV28
CASSLGVRGNQPQHF
TGTGCCAGCAGTTTAGGAGTCAGGGGCAATCAGCCCCAGCATTTT
>TRBJ1-3|15|NA|few|TRBV3-1
CASSQGTADGNTIYF
TGTGCCAGCAGCCAAGGGACAGCCGATGGAAACACCATATATTTT
>TRBJ2-7|12|NA|few|TRBV30
CAWSPSLYEQYF
TGTGCCTGGTCCCCGTCCCTCTACGAGCAGTACTTC
>TRBJ2-1|13|NA|NA|TRBV15
CATSDGPKDEQFF
TGTGCCACCAGCGACGGGCCTAAGGATGAGCAGTTCTTC
>TRBJ1-1|16|NA|NA|TRBV5-4
CASSLGPGQVNTEAFF
TGTGCCAGCAGCTTGGGTCCGGGGCAAGTGAACACTGAAGCTTTCTTT
>TRBJ2-7|14|TRBD2|NA|TRBV2
CASGRLAGVDEQYF
TGTGCCAGCGGACGACTAGCGGGGGTAGACGAGCAGTACTTC
>TRBJ1-2|12|NA|few|TRBV10-3
CAISPAGDGYTF
TGTGCCATCAGCCCAGCAGGGGACGGCTACACCTTC
>TRBJ2-5|12|TRBD1|NA|TRBV11-3
CASRNRGETQYF
TGTGCCAGCAGAAACAGGGGAGAGACCCAGTACTTC
>TRBJ1-1|14|TRBD1|NA|TRBV5-4
CASSFDRGQGEAFF
TGTGCCAGCAGCTTTGACAGGGGGCAAGGTGAAGCTTTCTTT
>TRBJ2-3|16|TRBD2|medium-sized|TRBV20-1
CSARDSASGSTDTQYF
TGCAGTGCTAGAGATTCGGCTAGCGGGAGCACAGATACGCAGTATTTT
>TRBJ1-2|17|NA|few|TRBV14
CASSQTNPRRGYYGYTF
TGTGCCAGCAGCCAGACAAACCCCAGGCGAGGGTACTATGGCTACACCTTC
>TRBJ1-6|13|NA|few|TRBV20-1
CSAKAPGNSPLHF
TGCAGTGCTAAAGCGCCGGGGAATTCACCCCTCCACTTT
>TRBJ1-1|14|NA|NA|TRBV7-9
CASSLGRGSTEAFF
TGTGCCAGCAGCTTAGGGCGGGGTAGCACTGAAGCTTTCTTT
>TRBJ2-3|14|NA|few|TRBV6-5
CASSSIQGADTQYF
TGTGCCAGCAGTTCTATACAGGGCGCAGATACGCAGTATTTT
>TRBJ1-1|17|NA|few|TRBV13
CASSFPSDPGGYTEAFF
TGTGCCAGCAGCTTCCCCTCGGACCCGGGAGGGTACACTGAAGCTTTCTTT
>TRBJ1-5|15|TRBD1|NA|TRBV4-2
CASSPDTGGGQPQHF
TGTGCCAGCAGCCCGGATACAGGGGGCGGTCAGCCCCAGCATTTT